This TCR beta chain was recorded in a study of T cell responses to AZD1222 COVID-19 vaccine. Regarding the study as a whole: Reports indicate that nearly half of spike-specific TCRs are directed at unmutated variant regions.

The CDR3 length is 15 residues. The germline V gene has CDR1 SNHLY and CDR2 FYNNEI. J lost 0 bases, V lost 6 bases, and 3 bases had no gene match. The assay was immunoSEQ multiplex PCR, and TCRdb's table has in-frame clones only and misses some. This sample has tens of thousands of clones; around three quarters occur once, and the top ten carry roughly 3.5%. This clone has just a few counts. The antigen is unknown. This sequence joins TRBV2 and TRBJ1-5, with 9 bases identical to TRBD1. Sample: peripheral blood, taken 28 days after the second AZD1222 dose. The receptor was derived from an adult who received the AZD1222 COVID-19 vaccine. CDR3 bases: TGTGCCAGCAGGATGGACAGGGGTAGCAATCAGCCCCAGCATTTT. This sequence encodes CASRMDRGSNQPQHF.